The following is a TCR beta chain sequence with its context. The specificity of this receptor is unknown. Base qualities are not recorded, but no much larger clone differs from it by a single base. Each collaborating institution followed its own protocols to collect whole blood in K2EDTA tubes. Collaborator samples were shipped for TCRbeta analysis as frozen whole blood, isolated PBMCs, or DNA extracted from either sample type. TCRbeta CDR3 regions were amplified from genomic DNA by means of the immunoSEQ Assay, a bias-controlled multiplex PCR. In the paper's pipeline: Within the assay, amplification of reference gene primers was used to estimate how many nucleated cells each sample contained. Sequence reads were collapsed and filtered to measure the absolute abundance of every unique TCRbeta CDR3 rearrangement. For each sample, productive Simpson clonality was calculated as the square root of Simpson's diversity index across productive rearrangements. TCRdb limited this immuneACCESS table to in-frame rearrangements with V and J called. A share of clones is missing; checked studies link under half to unresolved V genes, and the rest is unexplained. V, J and clone size derive from that table, while D and trimming were established from the DNA sequence. In this sample the table shows roughly 25,000 clones, more than 75% of which occur a single time. The biggest ten clones account for approximately 17% of the sample.

The data belong to a study of blood T cell repertoires in COVID-19 (dated by TCRdb to 2020 to 2022). A note on the overall study: Samples covering the acute and convalescent phases of COVID-19 were provided by collaborators in the United States, Italy and Spain. The material from the prospective study consisted of cDNA or gDNA derived from T cells, B-cell-depleted T cells, or PBMCs. Subjects who had been exposed to COVID-19, were actively infected with it, or had recovered from it provided the deeply sampled blood TCRbeta repertoires that made up the dataset. The repertoires were released in a freely available public database intended as a resource for research on the immune response to SARS-CoV-2. The samples were drawn from the first 160 participants of the ongoing ImmuneRACE study and from more than 1,000 subjects provided by 6 global collaborators. Sample metadata almost always included a de-identified subject ID, COVID-19 status, age in years and sex. HLA class I and class II types, where available, came from metadata supplied by the sample provider rather than from assay-based typing. What the authors observed across the whole study: Clinical and demographic metadata were provided uncurated, with the amount varying by source and participant.

V is trimmed back by 10 bases and J by 6 bases, and the junction contains 5 bases that no gene match accounts for. The CDR1 and CDR2 encoded by the germline V gene (reference sequence) are LGHDT and YNNKEL. From its cysteine to its phenylalanine, the CDR3 spans 13 amino acids. The sequence is cut down to CDR3 DNA, 39 bases in frame from base 1. The receptor was derived from a woman aged 80 or over with acute or convalescent COVID-19. The chain couples TRBV3-1 (or the pseudogene TRBV3-2) to TRBJ2-2; 10 bases in between match TRBD1. Sample: peripheral blood. The nucleotide sequence reads TGTGCCACCCTAGGACAGGGGGCCGGGGAGCTGTTTTTT. Translated, this gives CATLGQGAGELFF.